A single sample is the source of the 12 T cell receptor beta chains below, sequenced in a study of radiotherapy plus CTLA-4 blockade in lung cancer. Profiling relied on immunoSEQ multiplex PCR, and the TCRdb table lists in-frame clones only, not all of them. The sample holds roughly 60,000 clones, roughly 76% seen once. The sample was peripheral blood, taken from a patient treated with radiotherapy plus ipilimumab. Receptors were obtained from a human donor with non-small cell lung cancer who had a complete response to radiotherapy plus ipilimumab.

This clone came up a few times. The chain uses TRBV5-1 and TRBJ1-3, with a weak D call TRBD1 (5 bases). Per germline, CDR1 SGHRS and CDR2 YFSETQ. The CDR3 loop spans 15 amino acids. V lost 2 bases and J 1 base, leaving 10 bases between the germline ends. CDR3 in amino acids: CASSFDGTSGNTIYF. In nucleotides, the CDR3 is TGCGCCAGCAGCTTCGACGGGACTTCTGGAAACACCATATATTTT.

This sequence joins TRBV7-9 and TRBJ1-1; TRBD1 matches at 7 bases. The germline gives CDR1 SEHNR, CDR2 FQNEAQ (reference sequence). The trim removed 6 bases at V and 0 bases at J, leaving 4 bases unmatched. The CDR3 length is 14 residues. CDR3 nucleotides: TGTGCCAGCAGAGTAACAGGGGTGAACACTGAAGCTTTCTTT. Protein: CASRVTGVNTEAFF. Full variable domain (rest looked up from reference TRBV7-9 and TRBJ1-1): DTGVSQNPRHKITKRGQNVTFRCDPISEHNRLYWYRQTLGQGPEFLTYFQNEAQLEKSRLLSDRFSAERPKGSFSTLEIQRTEQGDSAMYLCASRVTGVNTEAFFGQGTRLTVV.

The chain employs TRBV19 and TRBJ1-5; D is perhaps TRBD1 (6 bases). Germline CDR1 LNHDA, CDR2 SQIVND (reference sequence). The CDR3 is made up of 16 amino acids. Trimming took off 5 bases at V and 2 bases at J, with 16 bases between the two ends. The CDR3 sequence: CASSPAGGAGNQPQHF. The CDR3 nucleotides read TGTGCCAGTAGTCCCGCCGGGGGGGCGGGCAATCAGCCCCAGCATTTT.

The chain's CDR3 is CASSSQGAITEAFF. In DNA, the CDR3 is TGCGCCAGCAGCTCGCAGGGGGCTATAACTGAAGCTTTCTTT. V gene TRBV5-1 combines with J gene TRBJ1-1; TRBD1 aligns across 8 bases. Losses at the gene ends were 3 bases for V and 5 bases for J; bases not matched to a gene: 6. This CDR3 region has 14 residues. Germline-derived CDR1 and CDR2 are SGHRS and YFSETQ.

This rearrangement joins TRBV27 to TRBJ2-3, with D possibly matching TRBD2 (5 bases). Germline CDR1 MNHEY, CDR2 SMNVEV (reference sequence). Trimming removed 3 bases at V and 5 bases at J, with 12 bases between. This CDR3 region has 14 residues. The CDR3: CASSFDTRLDTQYF. The CDR3 region has the DNA TGTGCCAGCAGTTTCGACACTAGGCTAGATACGCAGTATTTT.

The chain uses TRBV11-3 and TRBJ1-1; 7 positions match TRBD1. CDR1 and CDR2 from the germline V gene are SGHNT and YENEEA. V gave up 5 bases and J gave up 5 bases; unmatched junction bases: 5. The CDR3 totals 13 residues. The CDR3 reads CASSHGRGTEAFF. The DNA of the CDR3 is TGTGCCAGCAGCCACGGCAGGGGGACTGAAGCTTTCTTT.

Within the sample, this clone is medium-sized. CDR3 region: CAIRLRDSMLVTEAFF. CDR3 nucleotides: TGTGCCATAAGACTCCGGGACAGTATGTTGGTGACTGAAGCTTTCTTT. The chain couples TRBV10-3 to TRBJ1-1, with 7 bases matching TRBD1. Germline V CDR1 and CDR2: ENHRY, SYGVKD. The ends lost 9 bases at V and 5 bases at J; junction bases unmatched: 18. The CDR3 runs to 16 residues.

The chain employs TRBV6-6 and TRBJ2-1; D is ambiguous. This CDR3 region has 16 residues. Germline loops: CDR1 MNHNY, CDR2 SVGAGI (reference sequence). V was shortened by 4 bases and J by 2 bases, with 15 bases between the two germline ends. Written as DNA, the CDR3 is TGTGCCAGCAGTTCCCCACCCGGTAAGCCCTACAATGAGCAGTTCTTC. Translation gives CASSSPPGKPYNEQFF.

V and J are TRBV6-5 and TRBJ1-5; D may be TRBD1 (5 bases). Germline V CDR1 and CDR2: MNHEY, SVGAGI. V was shortened by 5 bases and J by 6 bases, with 8 bases between the two germline ends. The CDR3 totals 12 residues. CDR3 amino acids: CASSDSSQPQHF. The DNA for the CDR3 is TGTGCCAGCAGTGACAGCTCTCAGCCCCAGCATTTT.

This sequence joins TRBV6-6 and TRBJ2-3, with D tentatively TRBD1 (6 bases). The CDR3 runs to 14 residues. Germline CDR1 MNHNY, CDR2 SVGAGI (reference sequence). V lost 9 bases to trimming and J lost 0 bases, with 13 bases between them. The CDR3: CASGQSSSTDTQYF. CDR3 in DNA: TGTGCCAGTGGACAGTCCTCTAGCACAGATACGCAGTATTTT.

CDR3 nucleotide sequence: TGTGCCACCGAAAGCGGGTCCTGGAGGAGCAATCAGCCCCAGCATTTT. The encoded protein is CATESGSWRSNQPQHF. The rearrangement uses TRBV28 and TRBJ1-5; D is ambiguous. Trimming stripped 10 bases from V and 1 base from J, with 20 bases between. There are 16 residues in the CDR3. Per germline, CDR1 MDHEN and CDR2 SYDVKM.

The chain employs TRBV27 and TRBJ1-3, with 8 nucleotides matching TRBD1. This CDR3 comprises 15 residues. Germline CDR1 is MNHEY and CDR2 is SMNVEV (reference sequence). The V gene end was trimmed by 2 bases and the J gene end by 2 bases; junction bases not matched to a gene: 2. CDR3 sequence reads: CASSLTRGPGNTIYF. The CDR3 DNA sequence: TGTGCCAGCAGTTTAACCAGGGGGCCTGGAAACACCATATATTTT.